This T cell receptor (beta chain) is drawn from a study of PD-1 blockade in classical Hodgkin lymphoma. Trimming removed 4 bases from V and 4 bases from J; junction bases left unmatched: 11. CDR3 length: 15 residues. The V gene's germline CDR1 is GTSNPN and CDR2 SVGIG (reference sequence). The protocol was immunoSEQ multiplex PCR, while the TCRdb copy is restricted to in-frame clones and leaves out a portion. Of some 25,000 clones listed, roughly 82% are singletons. Study-wide results and caveats: Complete responders entered with baseline diversity on par with newly diagnosed patients, the results showed. The drivers behind the repertoire differences, possibly disease activity or prior therapy, remain undefined. In newly diagnosed patients, baseline TCR diversity was reportedly below that of healthy donors.

Each patient's relapse followed autologous stem cell transplantation, and brentuximab vedotin exposure varied. Best overall response was complete response, partial response or progressive disease in these relapsed/refractory classical Hodgkin lymphoma patients. Concerning this clone: Antigen unknown.

Sequences were derived from peripheral blood mononuclear cells (PBMCs), sampled before the second cycle of nivolumab. This TCR came from a human donor with classical Hodgkin lymphoma. The chain uses TRBV30 and TRBJ2-7; 9 bases line up with TRBD1. The CDR3 sequence is CAWKVQGTGFYEQYF. Written as DNA, the CDR3 is TGTGCCTGGAAAGTACAGGGGACAGGGTTTTACGAGCAGTACTTC.